This is a list of T cell receptor beta chains from one sample in a study of shared clonotypes between healthy human individuals. The method was immunoSEQ multiplex PCR; TCRdb's version includes in-frame clones alone and lacks a portion of them. Among about 1,900,000 clones listed, about 95% were seen once. The sequencing sample was made of naive CD8+ T cells sorted from blood. These receptors were taken from a man aged 18-30 years in good health. Both conserved end residues are part of each CDR3. Each record gives: clone size, V gene, D gene, J gene, CDR3 protein, CDR3 DNA. D genes are given only for firm matches. Rows may omit the clone size; those that give it use once, few, many or a size class.

.,TRBV5-1,.,TRBJ2-2,CASSYYSPTGELFF,TGCGCCAGCAGTTACTACAGCCCCACCGGGGAGCTGTTTTTT
.,TRBV28,.,TRBJ2-3,CASSLKGITDTQYF,TGTGCCAGCAGTTTGAAGGGAATCACAGATACGCAGTATTTT
.,TRBV7-9,.,TRBJ1-4,CASSLGGSEKLFF,TGTGCCAGCAGCTTAGGGGGGAGTGAAAAACTGTTTTTT
.,TRBV28,.,TRBJ2-7,CASTGAYEQYF,TGTGCCAGCACAGGGGCCTACGAGCAGTACTTC
.,TRBV11-2,TRBD2,TRBJ2-1,CASSPGTSGSLSYNEQFF,TGTGCCAGCAGCCCCGGGACTAGCGGGAGTCTCTCCTACAATGAGCAGTTCTTC
.,TRBV30,TRBD1,TRBJ1-1,CAWSVGQGATEAFF,TGTGCCTGGAGTGTAGGACAGGGGGCAACTGAAGCTTTCTTT
.,TRBV28,TRBD1,TRBJ2-3,CASSSATGAKHQGTQYF,TGTGCCAGCAGTTCGGCTACAGGGGCGAAACACCAAGGTACGCAGTATTTT
.,TRBV27,.,TRBJ2-5,CASSPLEGWETQYF,TGTGCCAGCAGTCCCCTCGAGGGGTGGGAGACCCAGTACTTC
.,TRBV9,TRBD2,TRBJ2-2,CASSHSGTDTGELFF,TGTGCCAGCAGTCATAGCGGGACCGACACCGGGGAGCTGTTTTTT
.,TRBV5-4,.,TRBJ2-2,CASSLGRTGELFF,TGTGCCAGCAGCTTGGGACGCACCGGGGAGCTGTTTTTT
.,TRBV5-6,.,TRBJ1-2,CASTGGGYGYTF,TGTGCCAGCACTGGGGGTGGATATGGCTACACCTTC
.,TRBV27,.,TRBJ2-7,CASSLTGSAYEQYF,TGTGCCAGCAGTTTAACCGGATCGGCCTACGAGCAGTACTTC
once,TRBV7-7,.,TRBJ2-7,CASSGRGEQYF,TGTGCTAGCAGCGGTCGGGGGGAGCAGTACTTC
.,TRBV6-6,.,TRBJ2-7,CASSYSQGGFGYEQYF,TGTGCCAGCAGTTACTCGCAGGGGGGGTTCGGCTACGAGCAGTACTTC
.,TRBV7-9,.,TRBJ2-1,CASSKSTGYNEQFF,TGTGCCAGCAGCAAGAGCACAGGGTACAATGAGCAGTTCTTC
.,TRBV19,.,TRBJ1-2,CASSFGAGNYGYTF,TGTGCCAGTAGTTTCGGGGCAGGGAACTATGGCTACACCTTC
.,TRBV7-9,.,TRBJ2-7,CASSVDPREQYF,TGTGCCAGCAGCGTGGACCCGCGGGAGCAGTACTTC
.,TRBV6-1,.,TRBJ1-1,CATNLVRDTEAFF,TGTGCCACCAACTTGGTCAGGGACACTGAAGCTTTCTTT
.,TRBV4-1,.,TRBJ1-4,CASSQVWGTNEKLFF,TGCGCCAGCAGCCAAGTCTGGGGTACTAATGAAAAACTGTTTTTT
once,TRBV4-3,TRBD2,TRBJ2-7,CASSQDLWREGGSEQYF,TGCGCCAGCAGCCAAGATCTTTGGCGGGAGGGGGGATCCGAGCAGTACTTC
.,TRBV28,TRBD1,TRBJ1-2,CASSAGDSLYGYTF,TGTGCCAGCAGTGCGGGGGACAGCCTCTATGGCTACACCTTC
.,TRBV27,.,TRBJ1-5,CASSPGVSNQPQHF,TGTGCCAGCAGTCCCGGGGTCAGCAATCAGCCCCAGCATTTT
.,TRBV5-1,TRBD1,TRBJ2-7,CASRYQGAGEQYF,TGCGCCAGCAGATATCAGGGGGCAGGGGAGCAGTACTTC
.,TRBV10-3,.,TRBJ2-7,CAISESAGNPYEQYF,TGTGCCATCAGTGAGTCTGCGGGGAACCCCTACGAGCAGTACTTC
once,TRBV11-2,TRBD2,TRBJ2-7,CASSLDSPSSGVYEQYF,TGTGCCAGCAGCTTAGATTCCCCAAGTAGCGGGGTCTACGAGCAGTACTTC
.,TRBV5-6,.,TRBJ2-7,CASSFSDSFYEQYF,TGTGCCAGCAGCTTCTCGGATAGCTTCTACGAGCAGTACTTC
.,TRBV7-9,.,TRBJ1-1,CASRSVDSTGGAFF,TGTGCCAGCAGATCCGTAGACAGTACTGGGGGAGCTTTCTTT
.,TRBV7-7,TRBD2,TRBJ2-1,CASSLGSLAGGNEQFF,TGTGCTAGCAGCTTAGGGAGCCTAGCGGGAGGCAATGAGCAGTTCTTC
.,TRBV10-2,.,TRBJ2-7,CASTVRWPAYEQYF,TGCGCCAGCACAGTCCGGTGGCCCGCCTACGAGCAGTACTTC
.,TRBV30,.,TRBJ2-7,CAWSVRGDTYEQYF,TGTGCCTGGAGTGTACGAGGAGATACCTACGAGCAGTACTTC
.,TRBV12-5,.,TRBJ2-5,CASGGDREGETQYF,TGTGCTAGTGGTGGAGACAGGGAGGGAGAGACCCAGTACTTC
.,TRBV11-2,TRBD2,TRBJ2-5,CASSLAGLAGPQETQYF,TGTGCCAGCAGCTTAGCCGGACTAGCGGGACCGCAAGAGACCCAGTACTTC
.,TRBV6-1,.,TRBJ2-7,CASSEEFGVWYEQYF,TGTGCCAGCAGTGAAGAATTTGGGGTCTGGTACGAGCAGTACTTC
.,TRBV5-7,TRBD2,TRBJ2-3,CASSLCQRGSTDTQYF,TGTGCCAGCAGCTTGTGCCAGCGGGGGAGCACAGATACGCAGTATTTT
.,TRBV5-1,TRBD1,TRBJ1-5,CASSEGQETSNQPQHF,TGCGCCAGCAGCGAGGGACAGGAGACTAGCAATCAGCCCCAGCATTTT
.,TRBV7-9,.,TRBJ2-7,CASSLGPKQQYF,TGTGCCAGCAGCTTAGGGCCGAAGCAGCAGTACTTC
.,TRBV6-1,.,TRBJ1-1,CASSEGGPNTEAFF,TGTGCCAGCAGTGAGGGAGGGCCGAACACTGAAGCTTTCTTT
.,TRBV15,.,TRBJ2-7,CATSGEERFSSYEQYF,TGTGCCACCAGCGGGGAGGAACGGTTTAGCTCCTACGAGCAGTACTTC
.,TRBV7-8,.,TRBJ1-1,CASSLDVLNTEAFF,TGTGCCAGCAGCTTAGATGTGCTGAACACTGAAGCTTTCTTT
.,TRBV5-1,TRBD2,TRBJ2-7,CASSLVAGGITLAHEQYF,TGCGCCAGCAGCTTGGTTGCGGGAGGCATTACATTGGCCCACGAGCAGTACTTC
.,TRBV19,.,TRBJ2-7,CASSIGDGGYEQYF,TGTGCCAGTAGTATAGGAGACGGTGGGTACGAGCAGTACTTC